This entry features one TCR beta chain sequence. What this receptor recognizes is not known. No much larger clone exists at a distance of one base, and base qualities are not known. These data belong to a study of blood T cell repertoires in COVID-19 (dated by TCRdb to 2020 to 2021). Describing the broader study: The collaborator samples originated in the United States, Italy and Spain and spanned the acute and convalescent phases of COVID-19. The prospective study material was composed of cDNA or gDNA derived from T cells, B-cell-depleted T cells, or PBMCs. Subjects who had been exposed to COVID-19, were actively infected with it, or had recovered from it provided the deeply sampled blood TCRbeta repertoires that made up the dataset. A freely available public database, intended as a resource for researchers studying the immune response to SARS-CoV-2, is where the repertoires were released. The samples were drawn from two sources: the first 160 participants of the ongoing ImmuneRACE study, and approximately 1,300 subjects contributed by 6 global collaborators. Sample metadata almost always included a de-identified subject ID, COVID-19 status, age in years and sex. Where HLA class I and class II types were available, the types were taken from metadata supplied by the sample provider, not from assay-based typing.

TCRbeta CDR3 regions were amplified from genomic DNA using the immunoSEQ Assay, a bias-controlled multiplex PCR. The source study handled its data this way. The number of nucleated cells in each sample was estimated from the amplification of reference gene primers within the assay. To quantify the absolute abundance of each unique TCRbeta CDR3 rearrangement, sequence reads were collapsed and filtered. For each sample, productive Simpson clonality was calculated by taking the square root of Simpson's diversity index across productive rearrangements. Here the immuneACCESS table is served through TCRdb, limited to in-frame sequences with V and J called. Missing clones are a known gap in these copies; in checked studies unresolved V genes cover under half, and the rest lacks a known reason. D and trimming were read from the DNA, whereas the V and J calls and clone size are those reported in that table. The sample profile shows tens of thousands of clones; 85% to 90% of them were found once. The ten most abundant clones make up 25% to 30% of the sample.

The CDR1 and CDR2 encoded by the germline V gene (reference sequence) are WNHNN and SYGVQD. Here V drops 8 bases and J drops 2 bases, and the junction holds 15 bases not matched to any gene. From the cysteine up to the phenylalanine, the CDR3 has a length of 17 residues. The only DNA kept is the CDR3, 51 bases in frame from the first base. The investigation overall reported the following: The amount of clinical and demographic metadata varied by source and participant and was provided uncurated.

Whole blood was collected in K2EDTA tubes by collaborating institutions according to the institutions' own protocols. Collaborator samples were shipped for TCRbeta analysis as frozen whole blood, isolated PBMCs, or DNA extracted from either sample type. This TCR derives from a human donor in a cohort sampled during active COVID-19. The chain is made from TRBV10-1 and TRBJ2-7, with 10 central nucleotides matching TRBD2. The specimen sequenced was peripheral blood. The DNA sequence is as follows: TGCGCCAGCTGGTATCGGAGTAAGCGGGGGGGCCCCTACGAGCAGTACTTC. This yields the protein CASWYRSKRGGPYEQYF.